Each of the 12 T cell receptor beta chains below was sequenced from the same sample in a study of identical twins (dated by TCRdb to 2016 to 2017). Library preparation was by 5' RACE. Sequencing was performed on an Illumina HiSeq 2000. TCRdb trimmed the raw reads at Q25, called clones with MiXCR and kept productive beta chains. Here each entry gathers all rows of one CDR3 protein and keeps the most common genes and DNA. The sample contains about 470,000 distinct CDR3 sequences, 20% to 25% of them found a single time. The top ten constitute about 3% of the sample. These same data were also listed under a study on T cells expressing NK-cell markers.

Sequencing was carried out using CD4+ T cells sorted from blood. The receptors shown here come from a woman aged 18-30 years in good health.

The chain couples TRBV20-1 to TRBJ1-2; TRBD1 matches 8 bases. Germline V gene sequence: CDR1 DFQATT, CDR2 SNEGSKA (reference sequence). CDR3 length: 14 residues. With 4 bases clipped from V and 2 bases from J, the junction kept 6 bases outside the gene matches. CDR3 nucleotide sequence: TGCAGTGCTACAGACAGGGGTACCAACTATGGCTACACCTTC. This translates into CSATDRGTNYGYTF.

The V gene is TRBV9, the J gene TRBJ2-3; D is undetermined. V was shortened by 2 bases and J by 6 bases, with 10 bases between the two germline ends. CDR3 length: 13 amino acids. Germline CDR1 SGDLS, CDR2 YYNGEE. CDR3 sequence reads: CASSVYLGDTQYF. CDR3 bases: TGTGCCAGCAGCGTCTATCTTGGGGATACGCAGTATTTT.

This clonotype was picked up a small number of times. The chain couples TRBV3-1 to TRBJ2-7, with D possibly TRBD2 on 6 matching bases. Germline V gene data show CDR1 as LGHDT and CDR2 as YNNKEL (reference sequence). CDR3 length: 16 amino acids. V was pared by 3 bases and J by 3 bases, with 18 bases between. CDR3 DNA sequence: TGTGCCAGCAGCCAGTCCCTCGGGACTTATGTCTACGAGCAGTACTTC. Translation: CASSQSLGTYVYEQYF.

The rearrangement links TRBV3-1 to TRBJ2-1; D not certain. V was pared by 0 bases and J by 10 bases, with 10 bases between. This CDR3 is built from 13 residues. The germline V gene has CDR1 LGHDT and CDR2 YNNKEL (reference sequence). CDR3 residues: CASSQEVLAEQFF. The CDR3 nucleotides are TGTGCCAGCAGCCAAGAGGTGCTCGCCGAGCAGTTCTTC.

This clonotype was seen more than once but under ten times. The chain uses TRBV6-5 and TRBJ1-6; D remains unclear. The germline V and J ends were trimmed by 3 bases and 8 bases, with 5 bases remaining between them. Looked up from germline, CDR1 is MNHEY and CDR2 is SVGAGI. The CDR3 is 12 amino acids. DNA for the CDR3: TGTGCCAGCAGTTATCTGGATTCACCCCTCCACTTT. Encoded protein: CASSYLDSPLHF.

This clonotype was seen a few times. CDR3 bases: TGTGCCAGCAGCTTAGGACAGATAAACATTCAGTACTTC. It codes for CASSLGQINIQYF. The chain has TRBV28 and TRBJ2-4, with D possibly matching TRBD1 (6 bases). CDR3 length: 13 amino acids. Per the germline V gene, CDR1 is MDHEN and CDR2 is SYDVKM. The ends were cut back, 6 bases at V and 6 bases at J, with 12 bases in the middle.

The CDR3 loop reads CASSEWQLGQYF. CDR3 DNA sequence: TGTGCCAGCAGTGAATGGCAGCTAGGGCAGTACTTC. The V call is TRBV6-1, the J call TRBJ2-7; no firm D call. The V and J ends lost 2 bases and 9 bases respectively, with 11 bases between them. This CDR3 contains 12 residues. Germline values: CDR1 MNHNS, CDR2 SASEGT.

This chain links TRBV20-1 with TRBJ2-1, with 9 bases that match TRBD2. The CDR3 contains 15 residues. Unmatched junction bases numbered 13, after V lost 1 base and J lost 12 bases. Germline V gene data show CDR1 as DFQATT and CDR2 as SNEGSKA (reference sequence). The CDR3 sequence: CSARAPGVAGAGQFF. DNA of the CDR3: TGCAGTGCTAGAGCCCCGGGGGTAGCGGGGGCGGGGCAGTTCTTC.

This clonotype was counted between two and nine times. CDR3 loop: CASSLSGQGFQETQYF. In DNA, the CDR3 is TGTGCCAGCAGCTTATCCGGGCAAGGCTTCCAAGAGACCCAGTACTTC. The J gene is TRBJ2-5, the V gene TRBV7-2, with D unclear. Germline assignment: CDR1 SGHTA and CDR2 FQGNSA. The V and J ends lost 2 bases and 1 base respectively, with 14 bases between them. The CDR3 has 16 residues.

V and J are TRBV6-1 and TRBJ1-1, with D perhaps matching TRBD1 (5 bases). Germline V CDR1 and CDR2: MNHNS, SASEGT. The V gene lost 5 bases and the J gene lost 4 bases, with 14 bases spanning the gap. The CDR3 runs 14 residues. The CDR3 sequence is CASSQPHGATEAFF. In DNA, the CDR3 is TGTGCCAGCAGTCAACCCCATGGGGCCACTGAAGCTTTCTTT.

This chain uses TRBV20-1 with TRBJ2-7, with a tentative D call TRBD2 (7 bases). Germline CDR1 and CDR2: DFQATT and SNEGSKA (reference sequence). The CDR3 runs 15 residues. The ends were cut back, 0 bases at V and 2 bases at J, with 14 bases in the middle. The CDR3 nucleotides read TGCAGTGCTAGAGAGCTACAGGGAGGGACCTACGAGCAGTACTTC. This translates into CSARELQGGTYEQYF.

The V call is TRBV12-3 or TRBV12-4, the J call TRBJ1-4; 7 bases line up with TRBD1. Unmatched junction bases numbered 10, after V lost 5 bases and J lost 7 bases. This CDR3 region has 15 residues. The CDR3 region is CASSPVAGGGEKLFF. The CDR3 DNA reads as TGTGCCAGCAGTCCAGTAGCAGGGGGTGGTGAAAAACTGTTTTTT.